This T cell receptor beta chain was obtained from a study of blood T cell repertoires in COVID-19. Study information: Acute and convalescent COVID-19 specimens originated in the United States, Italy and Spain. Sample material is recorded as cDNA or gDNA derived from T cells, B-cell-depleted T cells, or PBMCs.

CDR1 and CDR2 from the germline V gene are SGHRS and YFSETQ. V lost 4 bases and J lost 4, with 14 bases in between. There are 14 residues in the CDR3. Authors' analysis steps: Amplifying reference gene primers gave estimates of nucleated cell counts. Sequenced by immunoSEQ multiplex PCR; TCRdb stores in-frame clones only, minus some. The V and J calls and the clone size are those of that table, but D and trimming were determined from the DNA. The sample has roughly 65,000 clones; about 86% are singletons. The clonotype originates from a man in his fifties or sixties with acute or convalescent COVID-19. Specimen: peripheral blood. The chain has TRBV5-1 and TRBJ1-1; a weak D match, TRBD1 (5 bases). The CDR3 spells CASSQGAGFTEAFF. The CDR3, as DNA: TGCGCCAGCAGCCAAGGGGCAGGATTCACTGAAGCTTTCTTT.